The 12 T cell receptor beta chains listed next were all sequenced from one sample in a study of cytomegalovirus exposure and HLA in healthy donors. Primers for the PCR totalled 60 Vbeta and 13 Jbeta. Some clones are missing from TCRdb's copy, which holds only in-frame ones; the method was immunoSEQ multiplex PCR. The data show about 180,000 clones, with 65% to 85% seen just once and 3% to 3.5% held by the top ten. Sequences were obtained from PBMCs. Receptor source: a woman aged 45 to 65 in good health and CMV-seropositive.

V usage is TRBV5-4 and J usage is TRBJ2-7, with 9 bases identical to TRBD2. In germline, CDR1 is SGHNT, CDR2 YYREEE (reference sequence). This CDR3 comprises 15 residues. Trimming removed 0 bases from V and 2 bases from J; junction bases left unmatched: 3. The CDR3 loop is CASSLGLAVTYEQYF. CDR3 in DNA: TGTGCCAGCAGCTTGGGACTAGCGGTTACCTACGAGCAGTACTTC.

This clone came up a few times. The chain combines TRBV19 with TRBJ1-1; a weak D match, TRBD1 (5 bases). CDR1 and CDR2 (germline): LNHDA, SQIVND (reference sequence). The CDR3 runs to 15 residues. V was shortened by 3 bases and J by 1 base, with 12 bases between the two germline ends. CDR3 residues: CASSILRAANTEAFF. CDR3 nucleotide sequence: TGTGCCAGTAGTATCCTCAGGGCAGCGAACACTGAAGCTTTCTTT.

This chain links TRBV9 with TRBJ2-1; TRBD2 agrees at 12 bases. Germline V gives CDR1 SGDLS, CDR2 YYNGEE. CDR3 length equals 17 residues. V dropped 4 bases and J dropped 7; count of bases not matched to a gene: 12. This CDR3 is CASSMGLAGQRGNEQFF. CDR3 coding DNA: TGTGCCAGCAGCATGGGACTAGCGGGCCAACGTGGAAATGAGCAGTTCTTC.

The chain links TRBV2 to TRBJ1-5, with TRBD1 matching over 9 bases. The CDR3 sequence is 14 residues long. CDR1 and CDR2 (germline): SNHLY, FYNNEI. J lost 4 bases, V lost 4 bases, and 2 bases had no gene match. For the CDR3, the DNA is TGTGCCAGCAGTGTGGGACAGGGAAATCAGCCCCAGCATTTT. Protein sequence: CASSVGQGNQPQHF.

The chain couples TRBV6-5 to TRBJ2-7; D possibly corresponds to TRBD2 (5 bases). This CDR3 comprises 11 residues. From germline, CDR1 is MNHEY and CDR2 SVGAGI. The V end lost 2 bases, the J end lost 10 bases, and 9 bases lay between the germline ends. The CDR3 is CASSYRGRQYF. CDR3 DNA sequence: TGTGCCAGCAGTTACCGGGGTCGTCAGTACTTC.

The gene calls are TRBV12-5 and TRBJ1-2; TRBD1 aligns across 9 bases. Germline lookup yields CDR1 LGHNT and CDR2 FRNRAP. CDR3 size: 17 residues. Trimming cost V 6 bases and J 0 bases; bases outside gene matches: 11. CDR3 coding DNA: TGTGCTAGTGGCCTTTCCCGGGACAGGGCTACTAACTATGGCTACACCTTC. This encodes CASGLSRDRATNYGYTF.

V is TRBV9 and J is TRBJ2-3; a possible D gene is TRBD2 (5 bases). Trimming shortened V by 0 bases and J by 5 bases, and 13 bases separated the two germline ends. Germline lookup yields CDR1 SGDLS and CDR2 YYNGEE. The CDR3 totals 15 residues. CDR3 in amino acids: CASSVAVGKVDTQYF. CDR3 in DNA: TGTGCCAGCAGCGTAGCTGTCGGGAAGGTAGATACGCAGTATTTT.

The chain combines TRBV28 with TRBJ1-2, with D possibly being TRBD1 (5 bases). The CDR3 sequence is 13 residues long. The ends were cut back, 5 bases at V and 4 bases at J, with 11 bases in the middle. CDR1 MDHEN and CDR2 SYDVKM come from the germline V gene. DNA for the CDR3: TGTGCCAGCAGTCTACAGGTGTTCTATGGCTACACCTTC. Its translation: CASSLQVFYGYTF.

This clone is a singleton in its sample. This chain links TRBV28 with TRBJ2-3; D might be TRBD2 (5 bases). Trimming stripped 2 bases from V and 0 bases from J, with 12 bases between. In germline, CDR1 is MDHEN, CDR2 SYDVKM. There are 16 residues in the CDR3. CDR3 DNA: TGTGCCAGCAGTTTAGTGGAGGTTACTAGCACAGATACGCAGTATTTT. Amino acid sequence: CASSLVEVTSTDTQYF.

The V call is TRBV7-8, the J call TRBJ1-1; D may be TRBD1 (6 bases). This CDR3 contains 14 residues. With 5 bases removed from V and 5 bases from J, the gap between germline ends came to 15 bases. Germline lookup yields CDR1 SGHVS and CDR2 FQNEAQ. Written as DNA, the CDR3 is TGTGCCAGCAGCGGCGAGGGGGGGCTTACTGAAGCTTTCTTT. Residues: CASSGEGGLTEAFF.

The chain is built from TRBV6-5 and TRBJ2-7; the D gene is possibly TRBD1 (6 bases). CDR1 MNHEY and CDR2 SVGAGI come from the germline V gene. Trimming removed 6 bases at V and 3 bases at J, with 9 bases between. This CDR3 spans 12 amino acids. The CDR3 DNA is TGTGCCAGCAGCAGGACAGACTACGAGCAGTACTTC. Residues: CASSRTDYEQYF.

The V and J genes are TRBV10-1 and TRBJ1-2; D possibly corresponds to TRBD1 (6 bases). V shed 2 bases and J shed 2 bases, with 6 bases lying between them. This CDR3 has 13 residues. Germline lookup yields CDR1 WNHNN and CDR2 SYGVQD (reference sequence). CDR3: CASSEGQNYGYTF. In nucleotides, the CDR3 is TGCGCCAGCAGTGAGGGACAGAACTATGGCTACACCTTC.